The 28 T cell receptor beta chains below were found in one sample sequenced in a study of T-cell reconstitution after alpha-beta-depleted transplantation in children. This sample's TCRbeta library carried unique molecular identifier barcodes. TCRdb recomputed calls from the PCR reads with MiXCR, one row per CDR3 protein. The sample has 200,000 to 250,000 distinct CDR3 sequences; roughly a tenth are singletons. The sequences come from PBMCs, collected before TCRalphabeta/CD19-depleted stem cell transplant. The receptor set was obtained from a child in the first two years of life with acute myeloid leukemia, due to receive a stem cell transplant.

Note on this clonotype: The germline gene is not matched at one end of the junction; a read error may be the cause. This sequence joins TRBV29-1 and TRBJ1-2, with TRBD1 matching 12 bases. There are 15 residues in the CDR3. Per the germline V gene, CDR1 is SQVTM and CDR2 is ANQGSEA. The CDR3 region has the DNA TGCAGCGTTGGAAGGCGGGGACAGGGGGCTTATGGCGACACCTTC. Translation: CSVGRRGQGAYGDTF. The full variable domain, its missing parts supplied by reference TRBV29-1 and TRBJ1-2, is SAVISQKPSRDICQRGTSLTIQCQVDSQVTMMFWYRQQPGQSLTLIATANQGSEATYESGFVIDKFPISRPNLTFSTLTVSNMSPEDSSIYLCSVGRRGQGAYGDTFGSGTRLTVV.

This clonotype was observed at least ten times. V usage is TRBV5-4 and J usage is TRBJ1-1; D remains unclear. Between the trimmed V and J ends, which lost 1 base and 0 bases, there was a span of 7 bases. The CDR3 consists of 14 residues. The germline V gene has CDR1 SGHNT and CDR2 YYREEE (reference sequence). The CDR3 sequence is CASSLMELNTEAFF. CDR3 sequence (DNA): TGTGCCAGCAGCTTGATGGAACTGAACACTGAAGCTTTCTTT. Full variable domain (remainder filled in from reference TRBV5-4 and TRBJ1-1): ETGVTQSPTHLIKTRGQQVTLRCSSQSGHNTVSWYQQALGQGPQFIFQYYREEENGRGNFPPRFSGLQFPNYSSELNVNALELDDSALYLCASSLMELNTEAFFGQGTRLTVV.

This clonotype was picked up many times. This chain joins TRBV9 and TRBJ2-1, with D perhaps matching TRBD1 (5 bases). The CDR3 length is 14 residues. Trimming took off 4 bases at V and 8 bases at J, with 16 bases between the two ends. From germline, CDR1 is SGDLS and CDR2 YYNGEE. CDR3 sequence: CASSPQGLWDEQFF. DNA for the CDR3: TGTGCCAGCAGCCCTCAGGGCCTCTGGGATGAGCAGTTCTTC.

This clonotype was found many times. This rearrangement joins TRBV20-1 to TRBJ2-3; 7 nucleotides agree with TRBD2. CDR1 is DFQATT, CDR2 SNEGSKA, per germline (reference sequence). The CDR3 loop spans 14 amino acids. J lost 2 bases, V lost 4 bases, and 6 bases had no gene match. CDR3 coding DNA: TGCAGTGCTATAGCTAGCGGACACACAGATACGCAGTATTTT. Its translation is CSAIASGHTDTQYF.

This clonotype was detected many times. The V gene is TRBV28, the J gene TRBJ2-7; a weak D match, TRBD2 (5 bases). CDR1 is MDHEN and CDR2 is SYDVKM in the germline V gene. V gave up 3 bases and J gave up 2 bases, with 14 bases separating them. The CDR3 totals 15 residues. The CDR3 nucleotides read TGTGCCAGCAGTTTGCCGCTAGCCCTAGCCTACGAGCAGTACTTC. It codes for CASSLPLALAYEQYF.

In this sample, this clonotype turned up many times. This chain uses TRBV7-6 with TRBJ1-1; the D is unclear. Germline V gene lookup returns CDR1 SGHVS and CDR2 FNYEAQ. This CDR3 is 13 amino acids long. V was shortened by 5 bases and J by 1 base, with 8 bases between the two germline ends. The CDR3 spells CASSRSSNTEAFF. CDR3 DNA sequence: TGTGCCAGCAGCCGCAGCTCGAACACTGAAGCTTTCTTT.

This clonotype has ten or more counts. CDR3 bases: TGTGCCAGCAGCTTACCGGGCCCCTATGGCTACACCTTC. As protein: CASSLPGPYGYTF. The J gene is TRBJ1-2, the V gene TRBV11-3; D gene uncertain. CDR1 is SGHNT and CDR2 is YENEEA in the germline V gene. The CDR3 covers 13 residues. Trimming removed 2 bases from V and 4 bases from J, with 8 bases in between.

This clonotype has at least ten counts. The chain links TRBV7-2 to TRBJ2-2, with D possibly being TRBD2 (6 bases). The CDR3 length is 15 residues. V was trimmed by 3 bases and J by 3 bases, leaving 11 bases between them. Per germline, CDR1 SGHTA and CDR2 FQGNSA. The CDR3 loop is CASSLGGGYTGELFF. As DNA, the CDR3 is TGTGCCAGCAGCTTGGGGGGAGGCTACACCGGGGAGCTGTTTTTT.

This clonotype was counted at least ten times. This sequence joins TRBV20-1 and TRBJ1-1; 8 nucleotides line up with TRBD1. The J segment lost 3 bases and the V segment lost 6 bases, leaving 6 bases of the junction unmatched. Germline V gene data show CDR1 as DFQATT and CDR2 as SNEGSKA (reference sequence). The CDR3 is 13 amino acids. The CDR3 DNA sequence: TGCAGTGCCCAATTGACAGGGGACACTGAAGCTTTCTTT. Its protein is CSAQLTGDTEAFF.

At least ten counts were recorded for this clonotype. The rearrangement links TRBV20-1 to TRBJ2-5, with 8 positions matching TRBD1. Losses at the gene ends were 4 bases for V and 2 bases for J; bases not matched to a gene: 3. The CDR3 is made up of 13 amino acids. Per the germline V gene, CDR1 is DFQATT and CDR2 is SNEGSKA (reference sequence). The CDR3, as DNA: TGCAGTGCTATGACAGGGGTACAAGAGACCCAGTACTTC. Residues: CSAMTGVQETQYF.

Ten or more counts support this clonotype. The V and J genes are TRBV29-1 and TRBJ2-5; 15 bases agree with TRBD2. This CDR3 spans 13 amino acids. Trimming removed 4 bases from V and 7 bases from J; junction bases left unmatched: 1. Germline V gives CDR1 SQVTM, CDR2 ANQGSEA. The CDR3 sequence: CSVGTSGRVTQYF. The DNA of the CDR3 is TGCAGCGTTGGGACTAGCGGGAGGGTGACCCAGTACTTC.

The sample holds many counts of this clonotype. The J gene is TRBJ1-5, the V gene TRBV6-5; no clear D gene. This CDR3 contains 15 residues. From germline, CDR1 is MNHEY and CDR2 SVGAGI. Trimming pared 6 bases from V and 2 bases from J, leaving 14 bases between. Written as DNA, the CDR3 is TGTGCCAGCAGCCCACTTCCAAGAGGCAATCAGCCCCAGCATTTT. Its translation: CASSPLPRGNQPQHF.

This chain joins TRBV20-1 and TRBJ2-7, with TRBD2 matching over 7 bases. The trim removed 3 bases at V and 0 bases at J, leaving 5 bases unmatched. This CDR3 comprises 14 residues. The germline V gene encodes CDR1 DFQATT and CDR2 SNEGSKA (reference sequence). The CDR3 protein is CSASIGGSSYEQYF. The DNA of the CDR3 is TGCAGTGCTAGTATCGGCGGGAGCTCCTACGAGCAGTACTTC.

This clonotype has ten or more counts. The chain joins TRBV10-3 to TRBJ2-1; the match to TRBD2 covers 12 bases. V was pared by 6 bases and J by 2 bases, with 8 bases of the junction left unmatched. CDR3 length: 17 amino acids. Germline V CDR1 and CDR2: ENHRY, SYGVKD. Written as DNA, the CDR3 is TGTGCCATCAGCCCCCTTACTAGCGGGGGGACCTACAATGAGCAGTTCTTC. Translating it yields CAISPLTSGGTYNEQFF.

Regarding this clonotype: Possible read error: a much larger clone is one base away. The rearrangement links TRBV7-2 to TRBJ2-3, with D uncertain. Germline lookup yields CDR1 SGHTA and CDR2 FQGNSA. The CDR3 has 11 residues. Here the CDR3 DNA reads TGTGTCAGCAGCTTAGAAAATACGCAGTATTTT. Translated: CVSSLENTQYF.

This clonotype was counted many times. The chain joins TRBV5-1 to TRBJ2-1, with TRBD2 matching 10 bases. CDR1 and CDR2 (germline): SGHRS, YFSETQ. This CDR3 comprises 17 residues. Trimming removed 3 bases from V and 3 bases from J; junction bases left unmatched: 9. CDR3 in amino acids: CASSSISGRRGYNEQFF. In DNA, the CDR3 is TGCGCCAGCAGCTCGATTAGCGGGAGGAGGGGCTACAATGAGCAGTTCTTC.

This clonotype was found many times. CDR3 residues: CASSDLPGTYNEQFF. CDR3 DNA sequence: TGTGCCAGCAGTGACCTCCCAGGGACCTACAATGAGCAGTTCTTC. The rearrangement links TRBV25-1 to TRBJ2-1; D might be TRBD1 (5 bases). V dropped 3 bases and J dropped 2 bases, with 11 bases sitting between them. Germline CDR1 and CDR2: MGHDK and SYGVNS. The CDR3 loop spans 15 amino acids.

For this clonotype: At one boundary the junction diverges from the germline segment, which might be a read error. The rearrangement joins TRBV7-9 to TRBJ1-3; D is unresolved. There are 14 residues in the CDR3. Germline-derived CDR1 and CDR2 are SEHNR and FQNEAQ (reference sequence). The CDR3 DNA reads TGTGCCAGTAGCTTAGCGGCGACAGGAAACACCATATATTTT. Protein product: CASSLAATGNTIYF.

This clonotype appeared many times. The junction departs from germline at one end; a sequencing error may be responsible. The gene calls are TRBV20-1 and TRBJ2-5; D uncertain. The CDR3 has 8 amino acids. Per germline, CDR1 DFQATT and CDR2 SNEGSKA (reference sequence). CDR3 DNA sequence: TGCAGTGCCCTGGACGGTAACTTC. This codes for CSALDGNF.

The rearrangement links TRBV10-2 to TRBJ2-5; 10 bases are shared with TRBD2. V was clipped by 6 bases and J by 4 bases; unmatched bases: 2. Germline V lookup: CDR1 WSHSY, CDR2 SAAADI. The CDR3 totals 13 residues. CDR3 loop: CASRSGGAETQYF. Written as DNA, the CDR3 is TGCGCCAGCAGGAGCGGGGGGGCAGAGACCCAGTACTTC.

The gene calls are TRBV27 and TRBJ2-1; D may be TRBD2 (6 bases). V was pared by 8 bases and J by 9 bases, with 17 bases between. This CDR3 has 13 amino acids. Germline CDR1 is MNHEY and CDR2 is SMNVEV (reference sequence). CDR3 in amino acids: CASSPIARGEQFF. The CDR3, as DNA: TGTGCCAGCTCCCCCATAGCGCGGGGTGAGCAGTTCTTC.

This clonotype has at least ten counts. The V call is TRBV5-6, the J call TRBJ1-1, with D perhaps matching TRBD1 (6 bases). Trimming pared 0 bases from V and 6 bases from J, leaving 18 bases between. CDR1 SGHDT and CDR2 YYEEEE come from the germline V gene. The CDR3 loop spans 16 amino acids. The CDR3 DNA is TGTGCCAGCAGCTTGGGAGGGGTGTCCAGGGGTGCTGAAGCTTTCTTT. Amino acids: CASSLGGVSRGAEAFF.

The table lists this clonotype with many counts. The V gene is TRBV19, the J gene TRBJ1-2; unclear D gene. Trimming removed 1 base at V and 7 bases at J, with 4 bases between. The CDR3 has 11 residues. Germline V CDR1 and CDR2: LNHDA, SQIVND (reference sequence). The CDR3 loop reads CASSIGVGYTF. The CDR3 coding sequence is TGTGCCAGTAGTATAGGAGTTGGCTACACCTTC.

The chain couples TRBV11-1 to TRBJ2-5; 7 bases map to TRBD1. The trim removed 6 bases at V and 2 bases at J, leaving 6 bases unmatched. This CDR3 has 14 residues. The germline CDR1 and CDR2 sequences are SGHAT and FQDESV (reference sequence). The CDR3 DNA follows: TGTGCCAGCAGGGCCGGGACAGCGCAAGAGACCCAGTACTTC. As protein: CASRAGTAQETQYF.

This clonotype was seen ten or more times. The chain uses TRBV7-9 and TRBJ1-2; D remains ambiguous. This CDR3 region has 13 residues. Germline V gene sequence: CDR1 SEHNR, CDR2 FQNEAQ (reference sequence). The V gene lost 1 base and the J gene lost 8 bases, with 11 bases spanning the gap. The CDR3 here is CASSLGPLGGYTF. As DNA, the CDR3 is TGTGCCAGCAGCTTAGGGCCCCTGGGGGGCTACACCTTC. Full variable domain (outside the CDR3, taken from reference TRBV7-9 and TRBJ1-2): DTGVSQNPRHKITKRGQNVTFRCDPISEHNRLYWYRQTLGQGPEFLTYFQNEAQLEKSRLLSDRFSAERPKGSFSTLEIQRTEQGDSAMYLCASSLGPLGGYTFGSGTRLTVV.

This clonotype has ten or more counts. This chain connects TRBV5-1 to TRBJ2-1, with TRBD2 matching over 13 bases. Trimming removed 3 bases from V and 5 bases from J; junction bases left unmatched: 2. Germline V CDR1 and CDR2: SGHRS, YFSETQ. The CDR3 spans 15 residues. CDR3 amino acids: CASSWTSGSHNEQFF. The CDR3 DNA reads TGCGCCAGCAGCTGGACTAGCGGGAGTCACAATGAGCAGTTCTTC.

CDR3 amino acids: CASSQGSAGEGTQYF. The CDR3 DNA follows: TGTGCCAGCAGCCAGGGGTCCGCGGGGGAGGGTACGCAGTATTTT. The rearrangement joins TRBV4-2 to TRBJ2-3, with 7 bases identical to TRBD2. This CDR3 is built from 15 residues. Germline loops: CDR1 LGHNA, CDR2 YNFKEQ. V lost 3 bases, J lost 8 bases, and 11 bases stayed unmatched.

This clonotype was recorded at least ten times. This rearrangement joins TRBV9 to TRBJ2-4; no firm D call. Germline CDR1 is SGDLS and CDR2 is YYNGEE. V was clipped by 0 bases and J by 4 bases, with 11 bases between them. This CDR3 comprises 15 residues. The CDR3 DNA follows: TGTGCCAGCAGCGTAGCCCCTTGGTCAAAAAACATTCAGTACTTC. Translating it yields CASSVAPWSKNIQYF.